The sample holds a few counts of the clone carrying this TCR beta chain. The CDR3 consists of 16 residues. Trimming left V 9 bases short and J 2 bases short, with 20 bases between. Germline V lookup: CDR1 MNHEY, CDR2 SMNVEV (reference sequence). These data are taken from a study of blood T cell repertoires in COVID-19. About the research overall: There were acute and convalescent COVID-19 samples, and they came from the United States, Italy and Spain.

Original handling: Using reference gene primer amplification, nucleated cell counts were estimated. Profiled with immunoSEQ multiplex PCR; TCRdb holds only in-frame clones, not every one. The V and J calls and clone size come from that table; D and trimming were worked out from the DNA. The data contain under 250,000 clones, roughly 80% of them singletons. Sequences were obtained from peripheral blood. The TCR was taken from a woman aged 60-70 years with acute or convalescent COVID-19. This chain joins TRBV27 and TRBJ1-3; a possible D gene is TRBD1 (5 bases). The CDR3 region has the DNA TGTGCCAGTTCACCCTATAGTACAGGCGCTGGAAACACCATATATTTT. Protein sequence: CASSPYSTGAGNTIYF.